This TCR beta chain stems from a study of early T cells in non-severe SARS-CoV-2 infection. Whole-study context: Sequencing used unsorted whole-blood bulk RNA, so chains lack pairing. Findings and caveats of the study: A preference for anti-spike CD8 responses marked VDJdb matching, which missed private and CD4 specificities.

The table lists this clonotype with many counts. As yet, its antigen is unknown. The library protocol tagged individual cDNA molecules with unique molecular identifiers. In TCRdb, the 5' RACE reads were re-called with MiXCR into one record per CDR3 protein. Of tens of thousands of distinct CDR3 sequences listed, roughly 5% are singletons. The clonotype originates from an adult who was a healthcare worker with PCR-confirmed SARS-CoV-2 infection or an uninfected control (not recorded which). The source material was whole blood.

The chain's CDR3 is CASSQGTLAYEQYF. In DNA, the CDR3 is TGTGCCAGCAGCCAAGGGACACTAGCCTACGAGCAGTACTTC. This rearrangement joins TRBV4-2 to TRBJ2-7; D tentatively reads TRBD1 or TRBD2 (5 bases each). Trimming cost V 1 base and J 2 bases, with 9 bases left between them. The CDR3 contains 14 residues. Germline values: CDR1 LGHNA, CDR2 YNFKEQ.